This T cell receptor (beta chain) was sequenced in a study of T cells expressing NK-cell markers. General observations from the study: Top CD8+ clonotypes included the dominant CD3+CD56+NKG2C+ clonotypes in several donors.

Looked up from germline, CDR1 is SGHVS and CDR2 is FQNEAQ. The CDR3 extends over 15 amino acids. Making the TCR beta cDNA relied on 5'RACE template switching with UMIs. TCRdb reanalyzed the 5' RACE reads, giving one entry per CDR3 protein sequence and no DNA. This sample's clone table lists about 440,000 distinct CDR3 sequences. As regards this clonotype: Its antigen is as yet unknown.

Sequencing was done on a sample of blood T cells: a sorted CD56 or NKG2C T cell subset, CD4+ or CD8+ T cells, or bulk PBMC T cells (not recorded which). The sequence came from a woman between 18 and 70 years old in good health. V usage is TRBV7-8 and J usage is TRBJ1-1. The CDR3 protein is CASSLLWRYDTEAFF.